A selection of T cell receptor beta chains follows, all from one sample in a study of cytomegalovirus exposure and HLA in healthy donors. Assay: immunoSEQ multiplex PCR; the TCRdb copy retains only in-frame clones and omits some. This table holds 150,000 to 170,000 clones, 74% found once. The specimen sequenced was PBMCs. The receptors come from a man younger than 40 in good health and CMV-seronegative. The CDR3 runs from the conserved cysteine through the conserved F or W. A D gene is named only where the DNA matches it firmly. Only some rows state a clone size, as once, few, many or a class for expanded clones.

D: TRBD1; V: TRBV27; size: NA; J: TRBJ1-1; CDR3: CASSSDRGSNTEAFF; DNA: TGTGCCAGCAGTTCTGACAGGGGTAGTAACACTGAAGCTTTCTTT
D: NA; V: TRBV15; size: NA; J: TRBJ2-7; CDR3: CATSRALDSYYEQYF; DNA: TGTGCCACCAGCAGAGCCCTCGACAGCTACTACGAGCAGTACTTC
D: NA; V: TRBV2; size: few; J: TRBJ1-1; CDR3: CANLLVPEAFF; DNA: TGTGCCAACTTACTCGTACCTGAAGCTTTCTTT
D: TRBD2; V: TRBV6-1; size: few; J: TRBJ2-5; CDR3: CASLKSGGPVETQYF; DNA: TGTGCCAGCTTAAAGAGCGGGGGCCCCGTGGAGACCCAGTACTTC
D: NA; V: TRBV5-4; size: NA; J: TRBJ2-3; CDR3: CASSPRGGDHTDTQYF; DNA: TGTGCCAGCAGCCCACGGGGCGGGGACCACACAGATACGCAGTATTTT
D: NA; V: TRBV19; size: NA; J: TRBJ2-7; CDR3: CASSPAGSSYEQYF; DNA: TGTGCCAGTAGTCCCGCAGGTTCTTCCTACGAGCAGTACTTC
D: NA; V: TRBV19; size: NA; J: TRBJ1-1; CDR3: CASSNDRNTEAFF; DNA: TGTGCCAGTAGTAACGACAGGAACACTGAAGCTTTCTTT
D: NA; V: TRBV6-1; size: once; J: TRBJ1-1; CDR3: CASSERGRNTEAFF; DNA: TGTGCCAGCAGTGAAAGGGGCAGGAACACTGAAGCTTTCTTT
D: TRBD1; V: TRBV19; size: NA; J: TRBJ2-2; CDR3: CASSQLGQGFDTGELFF; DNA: TGTGCCAGTAGTCAACTGGGACAGGGCTTTGACACCGGGGAGCTGTTTTTT
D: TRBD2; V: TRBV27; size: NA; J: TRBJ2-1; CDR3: CASSSSGGALDEQFF; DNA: TGTGCCAGCAGTTCTAGCGGGGGGGCTCTTGATGAGCAGTTCTTC
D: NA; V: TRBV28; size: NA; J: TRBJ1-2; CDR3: CASSLYGELNYGYTF; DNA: TGTGCCAGCAGTTTATACGGGGAACTTAACTATGGCTACACCTTC
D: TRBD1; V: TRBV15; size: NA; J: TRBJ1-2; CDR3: CATSSKPGDRVYGYTF; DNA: TGTGCCACCAGCTCCAAACCTGGGGACAGGGTCTATGGCTACACCTTC
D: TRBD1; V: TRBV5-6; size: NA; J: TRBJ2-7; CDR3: CASSDWTGSYEQYF; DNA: TGTGCCAGCAGCGACTGGACAGGGAGCTACGAGCAGTACTTC
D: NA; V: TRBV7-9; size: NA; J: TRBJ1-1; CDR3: CASSPPGRYPEAFF; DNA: TGTGCCAGCAGCCCCCCTGGCCGATATCCTGAAGCTTTCTTT
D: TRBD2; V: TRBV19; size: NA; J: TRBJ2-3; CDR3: CASSETSGEVTDTQYF; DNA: TGTGCCAGTAGTGAGACTAGCGGGGAGGTCACAGATACGCAGTATTTT
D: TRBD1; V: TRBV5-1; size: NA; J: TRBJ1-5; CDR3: CASSLGQGGPQHF; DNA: TGCGCCAGCAGCTTGGGACAGGGAGGGCCCCAGCATTTT
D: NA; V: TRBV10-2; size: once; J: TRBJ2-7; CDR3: CASSESGTVYEQYF; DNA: TGCGCCAGCAGTGAGTCTGGTACAGTCTACGAGCAGTACTTC
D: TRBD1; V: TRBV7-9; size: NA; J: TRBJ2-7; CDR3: CASSSGQGHEQYF; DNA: TGTGCCAGCAGCTCGGGACAGGGACACGAGCAGTACTTC
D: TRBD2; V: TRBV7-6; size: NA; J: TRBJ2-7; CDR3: CASSPSGGSSYEQYF; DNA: TGTGCCAGCAGCCCTAGCGGGGGGAGCTCCTACGAGCAGTACTTC
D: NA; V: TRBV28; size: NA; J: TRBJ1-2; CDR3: CASSLSQGNYGYTF; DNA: TGTGCCAGCAGTTTGAGCCAGGGAAACTATGGCTACACCTTC
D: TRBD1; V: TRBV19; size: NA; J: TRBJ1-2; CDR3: CATKTYRGGYTF; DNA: TGTGCCACTAAAACCTACAGGGGCGGCTACACCTTC
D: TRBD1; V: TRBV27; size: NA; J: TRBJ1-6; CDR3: CASSSTSSTGLHSPLHF; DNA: TGTGCCAGCAGTTCAACCTCTTCGACAGGGCTTCACTCACCCCTCCACTTT
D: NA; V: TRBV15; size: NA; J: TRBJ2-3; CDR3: CATSRDLEASTDTQYF; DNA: TGTGCCACCAGCAGAGATCTGGAGGCTAGCACAGATACGCAGTATTTT
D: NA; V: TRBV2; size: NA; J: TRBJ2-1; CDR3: CASTPVGNEQFF; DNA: TGTGCCAGCACCCCCGTCGGCAATGAGCAGTTCTTC